The 15 T cell receptor beta chains reported below all come from one sample, sequenced in a study of blood T cell repertoires in COVID-19. Assay used: immunoSEQ multiplex PCR; TCRdb lists only in-frame clones, some missing. The data contain 60,000 or so clones, almost 85% of them singletons. The sequencing input was peripheral blood. The receptor set was obtained from a human donor in a cohort sampled during active COVID-19.

The chain uses TRBV7-9 and TRBJ1-2; 9 nucleotides align to TRBD1. The CDR3 contains 16 residues. CDR1 is SEHNR and CDR2 is FQNEAQ in the germline V gene (reference sequence). J gave up 5 bases and V 0 bases, and 7 bases lay outside the gene matches. The CDR3 nucleotides read TGTGCCAGCAGCTTAGCTTCAGGACAGGGGATATATGGCTACACCTTC. Protein product: CASSLASGQGIYGYTF.

The V gene is TRBV28, the J gene TRBJ1-4; D remains unclear. Germline CDR1 reads MDHEN; CDR2 reads SYDVKM. The V and J ends lost 5 bases and 5 bases respectively, with 15 bases between them. This CDR3 is 15 amino acids long. The chain's CDR3 is CASSKFGQQNEKLFF. In DNA form, the CDR3 reads TGTGCCAGCAGTAAGTTTGGGCAGCAAAATGAAAAACTGTTTTTT. Full variable domain (missing parts from reference TRBV28 and TRBJ1-4): DVKVTQSSRYLVKRTGEKVFLECVQDMDHENMFWYRQDPGLGLRLIYFSYDVKMKEKGDIPEGYSVSREKKERFSLILESASTNQTSMYLCASSKFGQQNEKLFFGSGTQLSVL.

In nucleotides, the CDR3 is TGTGCCAGTAGTATAACAGGGATTGGTGAAAAACTGTTTTTT. This translates into CASSITGIGEKLFF. The chain joins TRBV19 to TRBJ1-4; TRBD1 might be the D (6 bases). V dropped 2 bases and J dropped 7 bases, with 11 bases sitting between them. Germline V CDR1 and CDR2: LNHDA, SQIVND (reference sequence). The CDR3 has 14 residues.

The V gene is TRBV7-9, the J gene TRBJ1-4; D might be TRBD1 (5 bases). This CDR3 spans 14 amino acids. CDR1 and CDR2 from the germline V gene are SEHNR and FQNEAQ (reference sequence). Trimming took 3 bases from V and 15 from J, leaving 20 bases between them. CDR3 loop: CASSFSSGTAAVFF. DNA for the CDR3: TGTGCCAGCAGCTTTAGTAGCGGGACGGCCGCTGTGTTTTTT.

The V and J genes are TRBV7-9 and TRBJ1-4, with D maybe TRBD1 (6 bases). From germline, CDR1 is SEHNR and CDR2 FQNEAQ (reference sequence). This CDR3 spans 14 amino acids. The V end lost 7 bases, the J end lost 6 bases, and 15 bases lay between the germline ends. CDR3 region: CASNLGGADEKLFF. The CDR3, as DNA: TGTGCCAGCAATCTAGGGGGGGCAGATGAAAAACTGTTTTTT.

The V gene is TRBV5-8, the J gene TRBJ2-5, with D possibly being TRBD1 (6 bases). CDR3 length: 14 residues. The germline gives CDR1 SGHTS, CDR2 YDEGEE. V was trimmed by 7 bases and J by 3 bases, leaving 16 bases between them. The CDR3 DNA sequence: TGTGCCAGCGGAGGATTACAGGGTGAAGAGACCCAGTACTTC. Its protein product is CASGGLQGEETQYF.

CDR3 loop: CASSVRLEGEQFF. CDR3 sequence (DNA): TGTGCCAGCAGCGTACGGTTAGAGGGTGAGCAGTTCTTC. This chain uses TRBV9 with TRBJ2-1, with TRBD2 as a possible D gene (5 bases). This CDR3 comprises 13 residues. The V gene's germline CDR1 is SGDLS and CDR2 YYNGEE. V lost 1 base and J 9 bases, leaving 11 bases between the germline ends.

The chain carries TRBV7-2 and TRBJ2-7; no reliable D call. This CDR3 has 13 residues. Trimming removed 5 bases from V and 0 bases from J, with 8 bases in between. Germline CDR1 and CDR2: SGHTA and FQGNSA. CDR3 sequence (DNA): TGTGCCAGCAGCCCCTCCCCCTCCTACGAGCAGTACTTC. Translation gives CASSPSPSYEQYF. Full variable domain (missing parts from reference TRBV7-2 and TRBJ2-7): GAGVSQSPSNKVTEKGKDVELRCDPISGHTALYWYRQSLGQGLEFLIYFQGNSAPDKSGLPSDRFSAERTGGSVSTLTIQRTQQEDSAVYLCASSPSPSYEQYFGPGTRLTVT.

This chain joins TRBV10-3 and TRBJ2-7; 11 bases line up with TRBD1. Germline assignment: CDR1 ENHRY and CDR2 SYGVKD. The J segment lost 5 bases and the V segment lost 3 bases, leaving 3 bases of the junction unmatched. The CDR3 contains 14 residues. The CDR3 nucleotides read TGTGCCATCAGTGAAGGGACAGGGGGTAACGAGCAGTACTTC. It yields the protein CAISEGTGGNEQYF.

This clone appeared a few times. The chain combines TRBV12-5 with TRBJ1-5, with 9 nucleotides matching TRBD1. This CDR3 region has 16 residues. Germline trimming cut 0 bases from V and 7 bases from J; bases unmatched to any gene: 7. Germline lookup yields CDR1 LGHNT and CDR2 FRNRAP. In DNA form, the CDR3 reads TGTGCTAGTGGTTTGGTAGGGACAGGGAGACGCCAGCCCCAGCATTTT. Encoded protein: CASGLVGTGRRQPQHF.

On this clone: This sample includes further DNA sequences coding for the same CDR3. The chain links TRBV7-2 to TRBJ1-5; 7 bases fit TRBD1. The CDR3 extends over 13 amino acids. CDR1 is SGHTA, CDR2 FQGNSA, per germline. Losses at the gene ends were 6 bases for V and 5 bases for J; bases not matched to a gene: 4. Here the CDR3 DNA reads TGTGCCAGCAGTTCCCAGGGGGATCAGCCCCAGCATTTT. Translation: CASSSQGDQPQHF.

The rearrangement joins TRBV6-2 or TRBV6-3 to TRBJ2-2; 7 nucleotides line up with TRBD2. V shed 2 bases and J 5 bases; nucleotides not matched to a gene: 5. CDR1 is MNHEY and CDR2 is SVGEGT in the germline V gene. The CDR3 length is 15 residues. Here the CDR3 reads CASSYTGGWTGELFF. Here the CDR3 DNA reads TGTGCCAGCAGTTACACGGGGGGTTGGACCGGGGAGCTGTTTTTT.

This clone came up once. V gene TRBV19 combines with J gene TRBJ1-1, with 8 nucleotides matching TRBD1. The germline CDR1 and CDR2 sequences are LNHDA and SQIVND (reference sequence). V shed 6 bases, J shed 5 bases, and the junction held 8 bases outside the gene matches. The CDR3 loop spans 14 amino acids. The CDR3 sequence is CASSNTGGGTEAFF. The DNA for the CDR3 is TGTGCCAGTAGCAATACAGGGGGGGGAACTGAAGCTTTCTTT.

The genes are TRBV7-2 and TRBJ2-7; 8 nucleotides align to TRBD1. Germline V gene data show CDR1 as SGHTA and CDR2 as FQGNSA. The CDR3 runs to 17 residues. With 3 bases clipped from V and 4 bases from J, the junction kept 14 bases outside the gene matches. Here the CDR3 DNA reads TGTGCCAGCAGCTTTTCCTACCACCGGGACAGGAGGTACGAGCAGTACTTC. Translated: CASSFSYHRDRRYEQYF.

This clone was seen only a few times. The chain couples TRBV7-9 to TRBJ2-7; D is unclear. Trimming removed 5 bases at V and 3 bases at J, with 8 bases between. The CDR3 consists of 12 residues. Germline-derived CDR1 and CDR2 are SEHNR and FQNEAQ (reference sequence). The CDR3 region is CASSQVGYEQYF. The CDR3 DNA follows: TGTGCCAGCAGCCAGGTAGGCTACGAGCAGTACTTC.